Sequencing of this T cell receptor (beta chain) was carried out in a study of blood T cell repertoires in COVID-19. Turning to the study itself: Acute and convalescent COVID-19 samples came from the United States, Italy and Spain.

Data came from immunoSEQ multiplex PCR; TCRdb stores just in-frame clones and leaves some out. The table lists nearly 35,000 clones, more than 85% of them singletons, with more than 4.5% in the top ten. The length of the CDR3 is 17 residues. V shed 4 bases and J shed 7 bases, with 21 bases lying between them. CDR1 is SGHDT, CDR2 YYEEEE, per germline. The material sequenced was peripheral blood. This rearrangement joins TRBV5-6 to TRBJ1-6, with a weak D call TRBD1 (6 bases). The clonotype originates from a human donor in a cohort sampled during active COVID-19. The CDR3 region is CASSEMDSILRNSPLHF. CDR3 nucleotides: TGTGCCAGCAGCGAAATGGACAGTATTCTACGGAATTCACCCCTCCACTTT. The full variable domain, with the rest looked up from reference TRBV5-6 and TRBJ1-6, is DAGVTQSPTHLIKTRGQQVTLRCSPKSGHDTVSWYQQALGQGPQFIFQYYEEEERQRGNFPDRFSGHQFPNYSSELNVNALLLGDSALYLCASSEMDSILRNSPLHFGNGTRLTVT.